The clone carrying this T cell receptor beta chain was recorded a few times. Its antigen is not identified. The data belong to a study of OX40 agonist ivuxolimab in advanced cancers. Study in general: The dose of intravenous ivuxolimab that patients received every 2 weeks ranged from 0.01 to 10 mg/kg. Overall study findings and caveats: The antigen specificity of the peripheral T cells (those that were expanded) was not determined.

Assay: immunoSEQ multiplex PCR; the TCRdb copy retains only in-frame clones and omits some. The sample carries roughly 63,000 clones, around 86% recorded once. The CDR3 runs 16 residues. CDR1 and CDR2 (germline): SGDLS, YYNGEE. V was clipped by 0 bases and J by 0 bases, with 12 bases between them. V is TRBV9 and J is TRBJ1-1; D unresolved. The sample was CD4+ or CD8+ T cells sorted from blood, taken in a trial of the OX40 agonist ivuxolimab. The receptor was isolated from an adult with an advanced solid tumor such as melanoma, head and neck, liver or kidney cancer. The CDR3 DNA sequence: TGTGCCAGCAGCGTAGGTGGCAGCTTACTGAACACTGAAGCTTTCTTT. The encoded protein is CASSVGGSLLNTEAFF. The entire variable domain, with the rest obtained from reference TRBV9 and TRBJ1-1, is as follows: DSGVTQTPKHLITATGQRVTLRCSPRSGDLSVYWYQQSLDQGLQFLIQYYNGEERAKGNILERFSAQQFPDLHSELNLSSLELGDSALYFCASSVGGSLLNTEAFFGQGTRLTVV.